This T cell receptor (beta chain) was found in a study of blood T cell repertoires in COVID-19. As for the study in general: COVID-19 samples, acute and convalescent, were from the United States, Italy and Spain.

Using immunoSEQ multiplex PCR, the repertoire was profiled, and TCRdb retains in-frame clones only, with some absent. The data hold 200,000 to 250,000 clones, with roughly 90% observed a single time. The V gene lost 0 bases and the J gene lost 7 bases, with 16 bases spanning the gap. Germline V gene data show CDR1 as LGHDT and CDR2 as YNNKEL (reference sequence). CDR3 length: 16 amino acids. The clonotype was recovered from a woman aged 55-75 years with acute or convalescent COVID-19. The material sequenced was peripheral blood. The chain uses TRBV3-1 (or the pseudogene TRBV3-2) and TRBJ2-1, with D tentatively TRBD2 (6 bases). The CDR3 sequence is CASSQDLVGSKNEQFF. The CDR3 DNA reads as TGTGCCAGCAGCCAAGATCTGGTCGGGAGTAAGAATGAGCAGTTCTTC.